This entry lists 14 T cell receptor delta chains sequenced from one sample in a study of gamma-delta T cells after stem cell transplantation. TCRdb re-called the RT-PCR reads via CATT. Of under 5,500 delta-chain clones in the sample, approximately 16% were seen once. The source material was gamma-delta T cells. The receptors stem from a human donor. It is not recorded whose cells these are; they may come from a transplant donor.

This clone was picked up a small number of times. The chain couples TRDV1 to TRDJ1, with 8 bases lining up with TRDD3. This CDR3 spans 19 amino acids. The germline V gene encodes CDR1 TSWWSYY and CDR2 QGS. The V segment lost 2 bases and the J segment 2 bases; nucleotides outside the gene matches: 16. CDR3 coding DNA: TGTGCTCTTGGGGAAGCCCCTACGGGGATACCCCAAACAACCGATAAACTCATCTTT. It translates to CALGEAPTGIPQTTDKLIF.

This clone is judged medium-sized. V gene TRDV1 combines with J gene TRDJ1; TRDD3 matches at 7 bases. The trim removed 2 bases at V and 7 bases at J, leaving 16 bases unmatched. The CDR3 has 17 residues. CDR1 is TSWWSYY and CDR2 is QGS in the germline V gene. The CDR3 here is CALGESPPLLGKGKLIF. The CDR3 DNA follows: TGTGCTCTTGGGGAATCCCCTCCGCTACTGGGGAAGGGTAAACTCATCTTT.

This clone has a single count. Mismatch with germline at one junction end may stem from a read error. The chain combines TRDV1 with TRDJ1, with a tentative D call TRDD3 (5 bases). TCRdb lists no J gene, so it was determined here by aligning the DNA to germline. The CDR3 has 16 amino acids. Germline V gene data show CDR1 as TSWWSYY and CDR2 as QGS. The CDR3 sequence: CARGEPRGTVTDKLIF. The CDR3 nucleotides read TGTGCTCGTGGGGAGCCCAGGGGAACTGTCACCGATAAACTCATCTTT.

As regards this clone: TCRdb's protein does not match the DNA translation at residue 11; the protein provided is translated from the DNA. The chain is built from TRDV3 and TRDJ1; D possibly corresponds to TRDD3 (6 bases). The germline V and J ends were trimmed by 2 bases and 3 bases, with 25 bases remaining between them. CDR1 TVYSNPD and CDR2 GDNSRS come from the germline V gene (reference sequence). This CDR3 has 17 amino acids. CDR3: CAFLTSMGIQCADKLIF. The CDR3 region has the DNA TGTGCCTTTCTTACCTCGATGGGGATCCAGTGCGCCGATAAACTCATCTTT.

This rearrangement joins TRDV3 to TRDJ1; 8 nucleotides line up with TRDD3. The J gene, not given by TCRdb, was assigned here from a germline match of the nucleotide sequence. The CDR3 runs to 21 residues. Trimming took 1 base from V and 0 from J; bases not matched to a gene: 25. Germline assignment: CDR1 TVYSNPD and CDR2 GDNSRS (reference sequence). The CDR3 loop reads CAFITSSRTGGRPHHTDKLIF. The CDR3 DNA is TGTGCCTTTATCACTTCCTCCCGTACTGGGGGTCGCCCACATCACACCGATAAACTCATCTTT. The complete variable domain, with remaining parts taken from reference TRDV3 and TRDJ1, reads CDKVTQSSPDQTVASGSEVVLLCTYDTVYSNPDLFWYRIRPDYSFQFVFYGDNSRSEGADFTQGRFSVKHILTQKAFHLVISPVRTEDSATYYCAFITSSRTGGRPHHTDKLIFGKGTRVTVEP.

The chain recombines TRDV1 with TRDJ1; D unresolved. Trimming cost V 2 bases and J 0 bases, with 28 bases left between them. Germline CDR1 reads TSWWSYY; CDR2 reads QGS. The CDR3 runs to 21 residues. For the CDR3, the DNA is TGTGCTCTTGGGGAAACCCTCCCTTACAGTATAGGAGAAGAATACACCGATAAACTCATCTTT. Encoded protein: CALGETLPYSIGEEYTDKLIF.

The chain carries TRDV3 and TRDJ1; a possible D gene is TRDD3 (6 bases). V was trimmed by 0 bases and J by 10 bases, leaving 21 bases between them. Germline V CDR1 and CDR2: TVYSNPD, GDNSRS (reference sequence). This CDR3 has 14 residues. This CDR3 is CAFSWPIPTWGLIF. The DNA for the CDR3 is TGTGCCTTTAGTTGGCCGATCCCCACCTGGGGACTCATCTTT.

In this sample, this clone turned up a few times. V is TRDV1 and J is TRDJ1; TRDD3 matches at 7 bases. V lost 0 bases, J lost 0 bases, and 19 bases stayed unmatched. Looked up from germline, CDR1 is TSWWSYY and CDR2 is QGS. This CDR3 has 21 amino acids. The CDR3 DNA follows: TGTGCTCTTGGGGAACTCCCCCTCTACGTCTGGGGGTTATCGTACACCGATAAACTCATCTTT. It encodes CALGELPLYVWGLSYTDKLIF.

The chain employs TRAV29/DV5 and TRDJ1, with TRDD3 identical over 11 bases. Germline CDR1 and CDR2: NSMFDY and ISSIKDK. V trimming: 2 bases; J trimming: 0 bases; junction bases outside the gene matches: 30. The CDR3 is 24 amino acids. CDR3 sequence reads: CAASYIFPTQYWGIDSFYTDKLIF. CDR3 nucleotide sequence: TGTGCAGCAAGTTACATTTTTCCTACTCAGTACTGGGGGATAGACTCCTTCTACACCGATAAACTCATCTTT.

The rearrangement joins TRDV2 to TRDJ3; 9 nucleotides match TRDD3. This CDR3 is 19 amino acids long. V shed 1 base, J shed 0 bases, and the junction held 6 bases outside the gene matches. Germline V gene lookup returns CDR1 GEAIGNYY and CDR2 EKD. The DNA of the CDR3 is TGTGCCTGTGACACGCCGGGGGGGATACCCTCCTGGGACACCCGACAGATGTTTTTC. Translation gives CACDTPGGIPSWDTRQMFF.

This clone is categorized as large. A junction end diverges from the germline sequence, so it may reflect a read error. The same CDR3 arises from other DNA sequences in this sample as well. The CDR3, as DNA: TGTGCCTGCGACACGGGTGGGGGATACCGGTACACCGATAAACTCATCTTT. It encodes CACDTGGGYRYTDKLIF. The chain carries TRDV2 and TRDJ1; 10 bases map to TRDD3. There are 17 residues in the CDR3. CDR1 GEAIGNYY and CDR2 EKD come from the germline V gene.

The chain employs TRDV1 and TRDJ1; either TRDD2 or TRDD3 may supply D (5 bases each). Assignment of the J gene here rests on matching the DNA to germline, because TCRdb gives none. V lost 2 bases to trimming and J lost 0 bases, with 31 bases between them. The CDR3 spans 22 residues. Germline lookup yields CDR1 TSWWSYY and CDR2 QGS. CDR3 bases: TGTGCTCTTGGGGAAATTACCTACAAACGAGGTACTTGGGGACCGTACACCGATAAACTCATCTTT. This sequence encodes CALGEITYKRGTWGPYTDKLIF.

This clone was picked up a small number of times. The chain is built from TRDV2 and TRDJ3; D remains ambiguous. Germline assignment: CDR1 GEAIGNYY and CDR2 EKD. Trimming took 0 bases from V and 0 from J, leaving 8 bases between them. There are 17 residues in the CDR3. This CDR3 reads CACDTVWSSWDTRQMFF. As DNA, the CDR3 is TGTGCCTGTGACACCGTCTGGAGCTCCTGGGACACCCGACAGATGTTTTTC.

This clone has more than one count but fewer than ten. The junction differs from germline at one of its ends, possibly a read error. CDR3 protein: CACDPLLGESYYTLQMFF. The CDR3 DNA follows: TGTGCCTGTGACCCACTCCTGGGGGAGTCCTATTACACCCTACAGATGTTTTTC. The chain employs TRDV2 and TRDJ3, with 8 bases lining up with TRDD3. The CDR3 runs to 18 residues. Germline lookup yields CDR1 GEAIGNYY and CDR2 EKD.